Presented here are 14 T cell receptor beta chains from one specimen sequenced in a study of T cells after yellow fever vaccination. Via MiXCR, TCRdb re-called the 5' RACE reads, giving one row per CDR3 protein. The sample lists around 610,000 distinct CDR3 sequences, approximately 13% occurring once. The sample in question was PBMCs, obtained on the day of the yellow fever booster vaccination. These receptor sequences come from a man aged 30 to 45 who received the YFV17D yellow fever vaccine.

This chain connects TRBV20-1 to TRBJ1-2; TRBD1 is a possible D gene (5 bases). The CDR3 loop spans 14 amino acids. The germline CDR1 and CDR2 sequences are DFQATT and SNEGSKA (reference sequence). The V gene lost 6 bases and the J gene lost 7 bases, with 21 bases spanning the gap. CDR3 sequence: CSADGTPVEGGYTF. The CDR3 nucleotides are TGCAGTGCAGACGGGACCCCGGTTGAGGGTGGCTACACCTTC.

This chain links TRBV7-9 with TRBJ2-7; 10 nucleotides agree with TRBD2. This CDR3 spans 16 amino acids. With V trimmed by 6 bases and J by 2 bases, 10 bases remained unmatched. Germline values: CDR1 SEHNR, CDR2 FQNEAQ (reference sequence). In nucleotides, the CDR3 is TGTGCCAGCAGTTGGACAGCGGGAGGGCCTCCCTACGAGCAGTACTTC. It codes for CASSWTAGGPPYEQYF. The variable domain in full, completed from reference TRBV7-9 and TRBJ2-7, reads DTGVSQNPRHKITKRGQNVTFRCDPISEHNRLYWYRQTLGQGPEFLTYFQNEAQLEKSRLLSDRFSAERPKGSFSTLEIQRTEQGDSAMYLCASSWTAGGPPYEQYFGPGTRLTVT.

The chain is built from TRBV28 and TRBJ2-7; 9 bases line up with TRBD1. V was pared by 4 bases and J by 5 bases, with 6 bases of the junction left unmatched. This CDR3 comprises 14 residues. The germline V gene has CDR1 MDHEN and CDR2 SYDVKM. The CDR3 loop is CASSSGQGRDEQYF. As DNA, the CDR3 is TGTGCCAGCAGTTCGGGACAGGGCCGCGACGAGCAGTACTTC.

V and J are TRBV7-9 and TRBJ2-7; 9 positions agree with TRBD1. V trimming: 7 bases; J trimming: 6 bases; junction bases outside the gene matches: 7. CDR1 is SEHNR, CDR2 FQNEAQ, per germline (reference sequence). This CDR3 region has 13 residues. The CDR3 coding sequence is TGTGCCAGCACCCGGACAGGGGTGGGCGAGCAGTACTTC. Translating it yields CASTRTGVGEQYF.

V gene TRBV27 combines with J gene TRBJ2-7, with 7 bases that match TRBD1. The CDR3 length is 13 residues. CDR1 is MNHEY and CDR2 is SMNVEV in the germline V gene (reference sequence). J was trimmed by 6 bases and V by 10 bases; bases with no gene match: 12. In nucleotides, the CDR3 is TGTGCCACCTCAGAGACAGGGATGGGCGAGCAGTACTTC. This sequence encodes CATSETGMGEQYF.

The chain joins TRBV7-2 to TRBJ2-1, with D hard to call. CDR3 length: 13 amino acids. V was trimmed by 1 base and J by 6 bases, leaving 7 bases between them. Germline CDR1 is SGHTA and CDR2 is FQGNSA. Here the CDR3 reads CASSLVWGNEQFF. In nucleotides, the CDR3 is TGTGCCAGCAGCTTAGTTTGGGGCAATGAGCAGTTCTTC.

This clonotype was seen more than once but under ten times. V usage is TRBV10-3 and J usage is TRBJ2-7; 9 positions match TRBD1. V shed 4 bases, J shed 3 bases, and the junction held 10 bases outside the gene matches. The CDR3 is 16 residues long. CDR1 ENHRY and CDR2 SYGVKD come from the germline V gene. CDR3 in amino acids: CAISGTDRGALYEQYF. The CDR3 DNA follows: TGTGCCATCAGTGGTACAGACAGGGGGGCGCTCTACGAGCAGTACTTC.

The CDR3 nucleotides are TGTGCCAGTAGTGGGGACAGGACAAATCAGCCCCAGCATTTT. The encoded protein is CASSGDRTNQPQHF. This rearrangement joins TRBV19 to TRBJ1-5; 8 bases agree with TRBD1. CDR1 and CDR2 (germline): LNHDA, SQIVND (reference sequence). This CDR3 contains 14 residues. J was trimmed by 4 bases and V by 5 bases; bases with no gene match: 4.

The chain couples TRBV5-1 to TRBJ2-2; D gene ambiguous. This CDR3 has 14 amino acids. CDR1 is SGHRS and CDR2 is YFSETQ in the germline V gene. The V end was cut by 5 bases, the J end by 3 bases, with 11 bases between. CDR3 bases: TGCGCCAGCAGTAGGATGGGCTACACCGGGGAGCTGTTTTTT. This codes for CASSRMGYTGELFF.

The chain combines TRBV6-2 or TRBV6-3 with TRBJ2-1; D is unresolved. Germline CDR1 reads MNHEY; CDR2 reads SVGEGT. The CDR3 covers 13 residues. V shed 0 bases and J shed 10 bases, with 10 bases lying between them. Here the CDR3 reads CASSYSMVLEQFF. CDR3 coding DNA: TGTGCCAGCAGTTACTCGATGGTTTTAGAGCAGTTCTTC.

This clonotype has a handful of counts. The chain combines TRBV20-1 with TRBJ1-2; the D gene is possibly TRBD1 (6 bases). The CDR3 totals 15 residues. Per the germline V gene, CDR1 is DFQATT and CDR2 is SNEGSKA (reference sequence). V was shortened by 5 bases and J by 1 base, with 17 bases between the two germline ends. The CDR3 DNA sequence: TGCAGTGCTCCCCCAGGGGCAGCCGATAACTATGGCTACACCTTC. This codes for CSAPPGAADNYGYTF.

V usage is TRBV29-1 and J usage is TRBJ2-5; TRBD1 matches at 7 bases. There are 14 residues in the CDR3. V gave up 6 bases and J gave up 2 bases; unmatched junction bases: 9. Germline V gene data show CDR1 as SQVTM and CDR2 as ANQGSEA. CDR3 in amino acids: CSVMTGTVQETQYF. CDR3 coding DNA: TGCAGCGTAATGACAGGGACCGTACAAGAGACCCAGTACTTC.

This clonotype has only a few counts. The CDR3 is CSTRGGGSYNEQFF. The CDR3 DNA follows: TGCAGTACTCGGGGAGGGGGCTCCTACAATGAGCAGTTCTTC. The V call is TRBV20-1, the J call TRBJ2-1; TRBD2 might be the D (7 bases). The CDR3 spans 14 residues. Trimming cost V 8 bases and J 0 bases, with 14 bases left between them. Germline V gene lookup returns CDR1 DFQATT and CDR2 SNEGSKA (reference sequence).

The chain carries TRBV6-2 or TRBV6-3 and TRBJ1-3; D unresolved. From germline, CDR1 is MNHEY and CDR2 SVGEGT. The length of the CDR3 is 14 residues. The ends were cut back, 5 bases at V and 0 bases at J, with 8 bases in the middle. In DNA form, the CDR3 reads TGTGCCAGCAGTGGGCTGATCTCTGGAAACACCATATATTTT. Residues: CASSGLISGNTIYF.